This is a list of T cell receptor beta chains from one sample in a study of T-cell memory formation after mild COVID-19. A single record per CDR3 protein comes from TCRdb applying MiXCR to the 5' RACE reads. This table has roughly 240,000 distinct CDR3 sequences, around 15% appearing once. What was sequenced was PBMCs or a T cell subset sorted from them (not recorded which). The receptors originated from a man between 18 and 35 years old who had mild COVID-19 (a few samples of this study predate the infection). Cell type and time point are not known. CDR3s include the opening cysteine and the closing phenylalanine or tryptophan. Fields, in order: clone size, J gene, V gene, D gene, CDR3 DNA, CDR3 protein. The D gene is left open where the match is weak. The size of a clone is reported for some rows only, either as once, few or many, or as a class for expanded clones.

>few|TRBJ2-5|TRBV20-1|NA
TGCAGTGCTTCACGACAGGCGATACAAGAGACCCAGTACTTC
CSASRQAIQETQYF
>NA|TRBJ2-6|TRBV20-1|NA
TGCAGTGCTAGAGATCTGGAGGCTTACTCTGGGGCCAACGTCCTGACTTTC
CSARDLEAYSGANVLTF
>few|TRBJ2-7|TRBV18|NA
TGTGCCAGCTCACCGACGATGGGAAGCTCCTACGAGCAGTACTTC
CASSPTMGSSYEQYF
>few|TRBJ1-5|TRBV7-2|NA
TGTGCCAGCAGCTTTCGGATTAGCAATCAGCCCCAGCATTTT
CASSFRISNQPQHF
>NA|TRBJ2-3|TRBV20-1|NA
TGCAGTGCCGAGGCAGGGAGCACAGATACGCAGTATTTT
CSAEAGSTDTQYF
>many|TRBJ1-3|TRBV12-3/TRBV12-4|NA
TGTGCCAGCAGTTTATGGCGACGGTTCTCTGGAAACACCATATATTTT
CASSLWRRFSGNTIYF
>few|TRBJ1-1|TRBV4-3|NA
TGCGCCAGCAGCCAACTCGGGACGGCGGACACTGAAGCTTTCTTT
CASSQLGTADTEAFF
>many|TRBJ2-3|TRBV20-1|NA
TGCAGTGCCCGCCCCCCCAGGGGCGCCGTAGATACGCAGTATTTT
CSARPPRGAVDTQYF
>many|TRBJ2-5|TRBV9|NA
TGTGCCAGCAGTATCGGCAGCGAAGAGACCCAGTACTTC
CASSIGSEETQYF
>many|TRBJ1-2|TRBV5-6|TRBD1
TGTGCCAGCAGCTACAGGGGGCGCGGCTACACCTTC
CASSYRGRGYTF
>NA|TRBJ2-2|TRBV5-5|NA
TGTGCCAGCAGCAGCACCAGGGCAACCGGGGAGCTGTTTTTT
CASSSTRATGELFF
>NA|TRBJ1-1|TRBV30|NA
TGTGCCTGGAGTCGGGGGGGCACTGAAGCTTTCTTT
CAWSRGGTEAFF
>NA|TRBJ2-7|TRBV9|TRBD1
TGTGCCAGCAGCGTAGGACCGGGACAGGGTATCTACGAGCAGTACTTC
CASSVGPGQGIYEQYF